Presented here are 31 T cell receptor beta chains from one specimen sequenced in a study of blood T cell repertoires in COVID-19. TCRdb's copy holds only in-frame clones and misses some; the assay was immunoSEQ multiplex PCR. Here the sample spans roughly 200,000 clones, about 88% being singletons. Material: peripheral blood. Source of these receptors: a man aged 35-49 years with active or convalescent COVID-19.

V gene TRBV6-1 combines with J gene TRBJ1-5, with D uncertain. CDR1 and CDR2 from the germline V gene are MNHNS and SASEGT. The CDR3 loop spans 11 amino acids. V lost 2 bases, J lost 9 bases, and 5 bases lay in between. CDR3 nucleotides: TGTGCCAGCAGTGAAACATGGCCCCAGCATTTT. This sequence encodes CASSETWPQHF.

The gene calls are TRBV28 and TRBJ2-7; TRBD2 matches at 10 bases. Germline loops: CDR1 MDHEN, CDR2 SYDVKM. V lost 2 bases and J lost 1; bases outside the gene matches: 11. This CDR3 comprises 18 residues. The CDR3 sequence is CASSLELAGESRSYEQYF. As DNA, the CDR3 is TGTGCCAGCAGTTTAGAGCTAGCGGGAGAGTCTAGGTCCTACGAGCAGTACTTC. Full variable domain (rest looked up from reference TRBV28 and TRBJ2-7): DVKVTQSSRYLVKRTGEKVFLECVQDMDHENMFWYRQDPGLGLRLIYFSYDVKMKEKGDIPEGYSVSREKKERFSLILESASTNQTSMYLCASSLELAGESRSYEQYFGPGTRLTVT.

The chain couples TRBV9 to TRBJ1-3, with D unclear. Per the germline V gene, CDR1 is SGDLS and CDR2 is YYNGEE. The V and J ends lost 2 bases and 0 bases respectively, with 6 bases between them. The CDR3 is 14 amino acids. This CDR3 reads CASSVSLSGNTIYF. The DNA for the CDR3 is TGTGCCAGCAGCGTGAGCCTCTCTGGAAACACCATATATTTT.

The V call is TRBV9, the J call TRBJ2-7, with TRBD1 as a possible D gene (5 bases). Trimming left V 4 bases short and J 2 bases short, with 28 bases between. CDR3 length equals 19 residues. The germline V gene has CDR1 SGDLS and CDR2 YYNGEE. As DNA, the CDR3 is TGTGCCAGCAGCCCCACAAGTGGGGCAGGGCATTTGTCAACCTACGAGCAGTACTTC. Residues: CASSPTSGAGHLSTYEQYF.

This clone was counted a few times. The J gene is TRBJ1-2, the V gene TRBV7-2; D gene uncertain. The V gene lost 5 bases and the J gene lost 5 bases, with 15 bases spanning the gap. This CDR3 region has 14 residues. Germline lookup yields CDR1 SGHTA and CDR2 FQGNSA. The CDR3 coding sequence is TGTGCCAGCAGCCCATCGGTCGGAGGGTATGGCTACACCTTC. The encoded protein is CASSPSVGGYGYTF.

The chain has TRBV5-4 and TRBJ2-1; 11 bases align to TRBD2. Looked up from germline, CDR1 is SGHNT and CDR2 is YYREEE (reference sequence). The trim removed 6 bases at V and 8 bases at J, leaving 16 bases unmatched. The CDR3 runs 17 residues. This CDR3 is CASTLPSGSGGAHEQFF. Here the CDR3 DNA reads TGTGCCAGCACCCTCCCCTCGGGTAGCGGGGGGGCCCATGAGCAGTTCTTC.

The V gene is TRBV28, the J gene TRBJ1-1, with D tentatively TRBD1 (5 bases). Trimming cost V 5 bases and J 11 bases, with 12 bases left between them. Germline CDR1 and CDR2: MDHEN and SYDVKM. The CDR3 has 11 amino acids. This CDR3 is CASSPQGLAFF. DNA of the CDR3: TGTGCCAGCAGTCCGCAGGGTTTGGCTTTCTTT.

The J gene is TRBJ2-7, the V gene TRBV7-9, with TRBD1 matching 9 bases. Germline V gene sequence: CDR1 SEHNR, CDR2 FQNEAQ (reference sequence). The CDR3 runs to 15 residues. With V trimmed by 5 bases and J by 1 base, 6 bases remained unmatched. The CDR3 loop is CASSQSGTGSYEQYF. CDR3 sequence (DNA): TGTGCCAGCAGCCAAAGCGGGACAGGGTCCTACGAGCAGTACTTC.

The chain uses TRBV3-1 (or the pseudogene TRBV3-2) and TRBJ2-1; the match to TRBD1 covers 8 bases. The CDR3 length is 17 residues. Germline lookup yields CDR1 LGHDT and CDR2 YNNKEL (reference sequence). The V segment lost 1 base and the J segment 8 bases; nucleotides outside the gene matches: 13. This chain's CDR3 is CASSQGGDRGLRDEQFF. In DNA form, the CDR3 reads TGTGCCAGCAGCCAAGGGGGAGACAGGGGACTGAGGGATGAGCAGTTCTTC.

This chain links TRBV6-1 with TRBJ1-5; 8 positions match TRBD1. V trimming: 0 bases; J trimming: 4 bases; junction bases outside the gene matches: 8. This CDR3 comprises 17 residues. Germline V CDR1 and CDR2: MNHNS, SASEGT. The CDR3 spells CASSEAIRGLRNQPQHF. For the CDR3, the DNA is TGTGCCAGCAGTGAAGCGATCAGGGGGCTACGGAATCAGCCCCAGCATTTT.

The chain uses TRBV5-4 and TRBJ2-4, with TRBD2 matching over 10 bases. This CDR3 region has 16 residues. The germline V gene has CDR1 SGHNT and CDR2 YYREEE (reference sequence). V gave up 5 bases and J gave up 7 bases; unmatched junction bases: 12. CDR3 sequence (DNA): TGTGCCAGCAGGATGGGGTTAGCGGGGGGTCAGAACATTCAGTACTTC. It codes for CASRMGLAGGQNIQYF.

This sequence joins TRBV7-9 and TRBJ2-1, with D possibly matching TRBD2 (7 bases). Trimming left V 3 bases short and J 7 bases short, with 25 bases between. The CDR3 length is 18 residues. Germline-derived CDR1 and CDR2 are SEHNR and FQNEAQ (reference sequence). The chain's CDR3 is CASSFVGMTSAGANEQFF. CDR3 coding DNA: TGTGCCAGCAGCTTTGTGGGGATGACCAGCGCGGGGGCGAATGAGCAGTTCTTC.

This chain links TRBV19 with TRBJ1-1; 10 nucleotides line up with TRBD1. The length of the CDR3 is 14 residues. With V trimmed by 10 bases and J by 4 bases, 9 bases remained unmatched. CDR1 and CDR2 (germline): LNHDA, SQIVND (reference sequence). Written as DNA, the CDR3 is TGTGCCACCTCGTGGGACAGGGGATCCACTGAAGCTTTCTTT. Protein: CATSWDRGSTEAFF.

The chain links TRBV6-1 to TRBJ1-5; D unresolved. Trimming took 1 base from V and 0 from J, leaving 7 bases between them. CDR3 length: 15 amino acids. Germline lookup yields CDR1 MNHNS and CDR2 SASEGT. The CDR3 DNA is TGTGCCAGCAGTGAAGGAGCGGCTAGCAATCAGCCCCAGCATTTT. This translates into CASSEGAASNQPQHF.

Only a few counts were recorded for this clone. The V call is TRBV19, the J call TRBJ2-1; 7 bases align to TRBD2. This CDR3 is 14 amino acids long. Losses at the gene ends were 7 bases for V and 4 bases for J; bases not matched to a gene: 7. Germline CDR1 and CDR2: LNHDA and SQIVND (reference sequence). The CDR3 spells CASKTSVQYNEQFF. The CDR3 region has the DNA TGTGCCAGTAAAACTAGCGTTCAGTACAATGAGCAGTTCTTC.

This clone was seen only once. J is TRBJ1-1 and V is TRBV6-2 or TRBV6-3, with TRBD1 matching over 9 bases. This CDR3 contains 16 residues. V was pared by 5 bases and J by 3 bases, with 10 bases of the junction left unmatched. Germline CDR1 is MNHEY and CDR2 is SVGEGT. The CDR3, as DNA: TGTGCCAGCAGTCACCGGACAGGGGCTTCGTACACTGAAGCTTTCTTT. It is translated as CASSHRTGASYTEAFF.

The chain joins TRBV5-1 to TRBJ2-7, with D tentatively TRBD1 (5 bases). The CDR3 totals 17 residues. Trimming left V 0 bases short and J 2 bases short, with 18 bases between. CDR1 is SGHRS, CDR2 YFSETQ, per germline. The CDR3, as DNA: TGCGCCAGCAGCTTGGCCGTTAACCCAGGGAAAGCCTACGAGCAGTACTTC. It specifies CASSLAVNPGKAYEQYF. Complete variable domain (other parts from reference TRBV5-1 and TRBJ2-7): KAGVTQTPRYLIKTRGQQVTLSCSPISGHRSVSWYQQTPGQGLQFLFEYFSETQRNKGNFPGRFSGRQFSNSRSEMNVSTLELGDSALYLCASSLAVNPGKAYEQYFGPGTRLTVT.

The chain is built from TRBV7-9 and TRBJ2-3; possible D gene TRBD2, 5 bases. V was cut by 8 bases and J by 0 bases, with 9 bases left in between. The CDR3 has 13 residues. CDR1 is SEHNR and CDR2 is FQNEAQ in the germline V gene (reference sequence). Here the CDR3 DNA reads TGTGCCAGCGAGCGAGGGAGCACAGATACGCAGTATTTT. Amino acids: CASERGSTDTQYF.

The chain combines TRBV10-3 with TRBJ2-2; TRBD1 agrees at 9 bases. Per germline, CDR1 ENHRY and CDR2 SYGVKD. Unmatched junction bases numbered 5, after V lost 5 bases and J lost 10 bases. The CDR3 runs 13 residues. CDR3 sequence reads: CAISTWDREELFF. CDR3 DNA sequence: TGTGCCATCAGTACCTGGGACAGGGAGGAGCTGTTTTTT.

This clone was found a few times. The chain uses TRBV28 and TRBJ2-7; weak D call: TRBD1 (5 bases). The length of the CDR3 is 13 residues. The germline CDR1 and CDR2 sequences are MDHEN and SYDVKM. Trimming stripped 4 bases from V and 11 bases from J, with 18 bases between. CDR3 sequence (DNA): TGTGCCAGCAGTTCAAATAACGGACATCATGAGTACTTC. Translating it yields CASSSNNGHHEYF.

The V and J genes are TRBV12-5 and TRBJ1-5; D unclear. The germline V gene has CDR1 LGHNT and CDR2 FRNRAP. Trimming pared 5 bases from V and 4 bases from J, leaving 12 bases between. The CDR3 extends over 14 amino acids. The CDR3 protein is CASGPDGGNQPQHF. Here the CDR3 DNA reads TGTGCTAGTGGTCCGGACGGAGGAAATCAGCCCCAGCATTTT. The full variable domain, its missing parts supplied by reference TRBV12-5 and TRBJ1-5, is DARVTQTPRHKVTEMGQEVTMRCQPILGHNTVFWYRQTMMQGLELLAYFRNRAPLDDSGMPKDRFSAEMPDATLATLKIQPSEPRDSAVYFCASGPDGGNQPQHFGDGTRLSIL.

The V call is TRBV2, the J call TRBJ2-3; D remains unclear. The CDR3 loop spans 13 amino acids. V dropped 1 base and J dropped 1 base, with 3 bases sitting between them. The germline gives CDR1 SNHLY, CDR2 FYNNEI. In nucleotides, the CDR3 is TGTGCCAGCAGTGAAGGAGGCACAGATACGCAGTATTTT. It codes for CASSEGGTDTQYF.

The chain links TRBV7-2 to TRBJ2-7; D not certain. V was pared by 0 bases and J by 4 bases, with 4 bases between. This CDR3 has 12 amino acids. Germline CDR1 is SGHTA and CDR2 is FQGNSA. In DNA form, the CDR3 reads TGTGCCAGCAGCTTAGCAACTTACGAGCAGTACTTC. Translating gives CASSLATYEQYF.

This clone was found a few times. This chain connects TRBV9 to TRBJ2-3; weak D call: TRBD2 (6 bases). CDR3 length: 16 amino acids. V was clipped by 0 bases and J by 6 bases, with 17 bases between them. Germline lookup yields CDR1 SGDLS and CDR2 YYNGEE. The DNA for the CDR3 is TGTGCCAGCAGCGTAGAAGTGGGAACGGGAGTGGATACGCAGTATTTT. This sequence encodes CASSVEVGTGVDTQYF.

V gene TRBV5-4 combines with J gene TRBJ1-6; 7 bases match TRBD1. Germline-derived CDR1 and CDR2 are SGHNT and YYREEE (reference sequence). The CDR3 covers 14 residues. With 4 bases clipped from V and 7 bases from J, the junction kept 5 bases outside the gene matches. The CDR3 here is CASSTRGQNSPLHF. The CDR3 DNA sequence: TGTGCCAGCAGCACGAGGGGGCAAAATTCACCCCTCCACTTT.

This sequence joins TRBV12-3 or TRBV12-4 and TRBJ2-7; tentatively, D is TRBD1 (6 bases). The V and J ends lost 5 bases and 6 bases respectively, with 14 bases between them. This CDR3 comprises 13 residues. The CDR3 sequence is CASSPTGIGEQYF. Here the CDR3 DNA reads TGTGCCAGCAGTCCTACAGGGATCGGCGAGCAGTACTTC.

This chain joins TRBV3-1 (or the pseudogene TRBV3-2) and TRBJ2-1; 11 nucleotides agree with TRBD1. This CDR3 has 16 residues. The V and J ends lost 2 bases and 9 bases, in that order; junction bases with no gene match: 9. Germline assignment: CDR1 LGHDT and CDR2 YNNKEL (reference sequence). CDR3 residues: CASSQPAGTGGGEQFF. The CDR3 bases are TGTGCCAGCAGCCAACCGGCCGGGACAGGGGGAGGTGAGCAGTTCTTC.

This chain links TRBV18 with TRBJ1-2, with TRBD1 matching over 9 bases. Unmatched junction bases numbered 10, after V lost 3 bases and J lost 8 bases. Germline lookup yields CDR1 KGHSH and CDR2 LQKENI. This CDR3 contains 15 residues. CDR3 loop: CASSPTLGQGGGYTF. The DNA of the CDR3 is TGTGCCAGCTCACCTACATTGGGACAGGGTGGAGGCTACACCTTC.

The chain has TRBV5-1 and TRBJ1-1; D may be TRBD1 (5 bases). Germline CDR1 is SGHRS and CDR2 is YFSETQ. V was trimmed by 3 bases and J by 8 bases, leaving 14 bases between them. The CDR3 totals 13 residues. CDR3 region: CASSSRTTGEAFF. The DNA for the CDR3 is TGCGCCAGCAGCTCTAGGACAACCGGGGAAGCTTTCTTT.

The chain recombines TRBV14 with TRBJ1-3; 8 nucleotides line up with TRBD1. The ends lost 5 bases at V and 1 base at J; junction bases unmatched: 1. This CDR3 has 14 residues. Germline assignment: CDR1 SGHDN and CDR2 FVKESK. As DNA, the CDR3 is TGTGCCAGCAGCAGGACAGGGTCTGGAAACACCATATATTTT. It encodes CASSRTGSGNTIYF.

V usage is TRBV19 and J usage is TRBJ2-7, with 9 positions matching TRBD1. The trim removed 4 bases at V and 0 bases at J, leaving 7 bases unmatched. CDR1 is LNHDA, CDR2 SQIVND, per germline (reference sequence). The CDR3 totals 16 residues. For the CDR3, the DNA is TGTGCCAGTAGTACCCGGACAGGGGACTCCTCCTACGAGCAGTACTTC. It is translated as CASSTRTGDSSYEQYF.